One and the same sample provided the 2 T cell receptor beta chains below, sequenced in a study of vaccination effects on CD4 cells after COVID-19. Under the ViraFEST assay, PBMC were stimulated with viral peptide pools so that antigen-specific CD4+ T cells expanded. Sequencing was performed afterwards. Isolation of CD4+ T cells took place after less than 12 days of culture. No antigen is known for these receptors. Data came from immunoSEQ multiplex PCR; TCRdb stores just in-frame clones and leaves some out. The profile covers about 79,000 clones, with about 70% appearing a single time and 1.5% to 2% taken by the ten largest. The sample consisted of CD4+ T cells from PBMCs cultured with HCoV-229E spike peptides, taken before COVID-19 vaccination. These receptors were obtained from a human donor who received a COVID-19 vaccine.

The chain carries TRBV9 and TRBJ1-6; TRBD1 agrees at 9 bases. Germline values: CDR1 SGDLS, CDR2 YYNGEE. The CDR3 totals 15 residues. J was trimmed by 7 bases and V by 4 bases; bases with no gene match: 6. CDR3 sequence reads: CASSPGDRENSPLHF. In nucleotides, the CDR3 is TGTGCCAGCAGCCCGGGGGACAGGGAGAATTCACCCCTCCACTTT.

CDR3 DNA: TGTGCCAGCAGCCAAACCTATGGTATAGAGACCCAGTACTTC. This codes for CASSQTYGIETQYF. The V gene is TRBV3-1 (or the pseudogene TRBV3-2), the J gene TRBJ2-5; D not certain. V lost 2 bases and J 4 bases, leaving 11 bases between the germline ends. Germline V gene data show CDR1 as LGHDT and CDR2 as YNNKEL (reference sequence). This CDR3 contains 14 residues.